The clone carrying this T cell receptor beta chain was seen more than once but under ten times. These data belong to a study of T cells in Graves' hyperthyroidism and ophthalmopathy. Using RNA transcripts as the source, TCR beta CDR3 regions were amplified. HTBI primers were used for first-round RT-PCR of the TCR CDR3. TCRdb itself ran the multiplex PCR reads through MiXCR, one entry per CDR3 protein. This sample has under 400,000 distinct CDR3 sequences, with roughly 25% found just once. The V segment lost 3 bases and the J segment 5 bases; nucleotides outside the gene matches: 9. This CDR3 comprises 16 residues. CDR1 and CDR2 (germline): SGHTA, FQGTGA.

The chain recombines TRBV7-3 with TRBJ2-7; 11 positions match TRBD2. Sequencing was carried out using blood. This clonotype originated in a middle-aged man with Graves' hyperthyroidism. CDR3 DNA: TGTGCCAGCAGCTTGTTAGCGGGAGGGCCCAGGGACGAGCAGTACTTC. Encoded protein: CASSLLAGGPRDEQYF. The whole variable domain, remainder taken from reference TRBV7-3 and TRBJ2-7, is GAGVSQTPSNKVTEKGKYVELRCDPISGHTALYWYRQSLGQGPEFLIYFQGTGAADDSGLPNDRFFAVRPEGSVSTLKIQRTERGDSAVYLCASSLLAGGPRDEQYFGPGTRLTVT.